These 25 T cell receptor beta chains were sequenced from one sample in a study of shared clonotypes between healthy human individuals. TCRdb's table, derived via immunoSEQ multiplex PCR, lists solely in-frame clones and lacks some. Of about 2 million clones in the sample, roughly 94% were seen once. Naive CD8 cells lacked CD45RO, underwent positive selection for CCR7 and left out terminally differentiated effector memory CD45RA+ cells. Sequences were obtained from naive CD8+ T cells sorted from blood. The receptors were sampled from a man aged 18 to 30 in good health.

The chain is built from TRBV7-9 and TRBJ1-6; no clear D. Trimming shortened V by 5 bases and J by 12 bases, and 11 bases separated the two germline ends. There are 12 residues in the CDR3. In germline, CDR1 is SEHNR, CDR2 FQNEAQ (reference sequence). Here the CDR3 reads CASSPSMEPLHF. For the CDR3, the DNA is TGTGCCAGCAGCCCATCTATGGAACCCCTCCACTTT.

This clone was found once. V usage is TRBV29-1 and J usage is TRBJ2-7; D is possibly TRBD1 or TRBD2 (5 bases each). Trimming left V 6 bases short and J 0 bases short, with 15 bases between. CDR3 size: 14 residues. Germline CDR1 reads SQVTM; CDR2 reads ANQGSEA. The CDR3: CSVEYRDGSYEQYF. CDR3 nucleotides: TGCAGCGTCGAATATCGGGACGGCTCCTACGAGCAGTACTTC.

This clone was observed once. V gene TRBV5-1 combines with J gene TRBJ2-3; 7 bases fit TRBD2. This CDR3 spans 17 amino acids. Germline V gene data show CDR1 as SGHRS and CDR2 as YFSETQ. The trim removed 0 bases at V and 3 bases at J, leaving 10 bases unmatched. CDR3 sequence: CASSLEFMAGVTDTQYF. Here the CDR3 DNA reads TGCGCCAGCAGCTTGGAATTTATGGCGGGAGTAACAGATACGCAGTATTTT. Drawing the rest from reference TRBV5-1 and TRBJ2-3, the complete variable domain is KAGVTQTPRYLIKTRGQQVTLSCSPISGHRSVSWYQQTPGQGLQFLFEYFSETQRNKGNFPGRFSGRQFSNSRSEMNVSTLELGDSALYLCASSLEFMAGVTDTQYFGPGTRLTVL.

The V gene is TRBV2, the J gene TRBJ1-2; D not resolved. CDR1 is SNHLY, CDR2 FYNNEI, per germline. The CDR3 extends over 12 amino acids. V dropped 6 bases and J dropped 2 bases, with 7 bases sitting between them. DNA of the CDR3: TGTGCCAGCAGGGCGGGGAACTATGGCTACACCTTC. Protein product: CASRAGNYGYTF. Together with reference TRBV2 and TRBJ1-2, the CDR3 gives the full variable domain: EPEVTQTPSHQVTQMGQEVILRCVPISNHLYFYWYRQILGQKVEFLVSFYNNEISEKSEIFDDQFSVERPDGSNFTLKIRSTKLEDSAMYFCASRAGNYGYTFGSGTRLTVV.

To note about this clone: The sample has other DNA sequences that encode this CDR3 too. This chain joins TRBV4-1 and TRBJ1-3; no firm D call. The CDR3 loop spans 11 amino acids. The germline CDR1 and CDR2 sequences are MGHRA and YSYEKL. V dropped 4 bases and J dropped 3 bases, with 1 base sitting between them. The CDR3, as DNA: TGCGCCAGCAGCCTTGGAAACACCATATATTTT. Encoded protein: CASSLGNTIYF.

This clone has just one count. The chain joins TRBV27 to TRBJ2-2, with TRBD1 matching 9 bases. V shed 5 bases, J shed 7 bases, and the junction held 11 bases outside the gene matches. The germline gives CDR1 MNHEY, CDR2 SMNVEV (reference sequence). The CDR3 is 16 residues long. CDR3 nucleotides: TGTGCCAGCAGTCTGGCGGGACAGGGTGGTGGCGGGGAGCTGTTTTTT. Protein product: CASSLAGQGGGGELFF.

This chain uses TRBV7-9 with TRBJ1-5; D unresolved. The germline V gene has CDR1 SEHNR and CDR2 FQNEAQ (reference sequence). The CDR3 is 15 amino acids. Trimming pared 0 bases from V and 2 bases from J, leaving 8 bases between. CDR3 sequence reads: CASSLARQGNQPQHF. The DNA for the CDR3 is TGTGCCAGCAGCTTAGCGCGGCAGGGCAATCAGCCCCAGCATTTT.

This clone was detected only once. This sequence joins TRBV2 and TRBJ2-1; D unclear. Trimming cost V 4 bases and J 1 base, with 8 bases left between them. The germline gives CDR1 SNHLY, CDR2 FYNNEI. CDR3 length: 14 residues. In DNA, the CDR3 is TGTGCCAGCAGTGGCGACACGTCCTACAATGAGCAGTTCTTC. Translation gives CASSGDTSYNEQFF.

This clone came up a few times. Additional DNA sequences in this sample encode the identical CDR3. The rearrangement links TRBV9 to TRBJ2-3; no clear D gene. In germline, CDR1 is SGDLS, CDR2 YYNGEE. Trimming stripped 4 bases from V and 2 bases from J, with 5 bases between. The CDR3 totals 12 residues. The CDR3 DNA sequence: TGTGCCAGCAGCCCAAACACAGATACGCAGTATTTT. This gives the protein CASSPNTDTQYF.

This chain uses TRBV5-6 with TRBJ2-1, with 7 bases identical to TRBD2. The CDR3 loop spans 16 amino acids. Trimming took 0 bases from V and 7 from J; bases not matched to a gene: 10. Germline V CDR1 and CDR2: SGHDT, YYEEEE. As DNA, the CDR3 is TGTGCCAGCAGCTTGGGGAGCGGGGAGTATTTTAATGAGCAGTTCTTC. Translating it yields CASSLGSGEYFNEQFF.

The rearrangement links TRBV28 to TRBJ1-1; D uncertain. This CDR3 is built from 14 residues. V was clipped by 6 bases and J by 1 base, with 12 bases between them. The V gene's germline CDR1 is MDHEN and CDR2 SYDVKM. The CDR3 sequence is CASSPSTGNTEAFF. CDR3 in DNA: TGTGCCAGCAGCCCGTCGACGGGGAACACTGAAGCTTTCTTT.

The chain combines TRBV2 with TRBJ1-2; 7 nucleotides line up with TRBD1. The germline V gene encodes CDR1 SNHLY and CDR2 FYNNEI. Trimming took 2 bases from V and 2 from J; bases not matched to a gene: 8. The CDR3 contains 16 residues. DNA for the CDR3: TGTGCCAGCAGTGAATGGGACAGCCAACCGAACTATGGCTACACCTTC. Amino acids: CASSEWDSQPNYGYTF.

The chain has TRBV6-1 and TRBJ2-1; 15 nucleotides agree with TRBD2. The CDR3 totals 15 residues. V dropped 6 bases and J dropped 4; count of bases not matched to a gene: 1. Germline CDR1 MNHNS, CDR2 SASEGT. The chain's CDR3 is CASRGLAGGYNEQFF. DNA for the CDR3: TGTGCCAGCAGGGGACTAGCGGGGGGTTACAATGAGCAGTTCTTC.

The rearrangement links TRBV25-1 to TRBJ1-5; the D gene is possibly TRBD1 (5 bases). CDR3 length: 14 amino acids. V dropped 1 base and J dropped 7 bases, with 11 bases sitting between them. The germline gives CDR1 MGHDK, CDR2 SYGVNS. The CDR3: CASSESGVGQPQHF. Written as DNA, the CDR3 is TGTGCCAGCAGTGAATCGGGGGTGGGCCAGCCCCAGCATTTT.

A note on this clone: The same CDR3 is also encoded by other DNA sequences in this sample. This sequence joins TRBV5-4 and TRBJ2-7; the D is unclear. The CDR3 extends over 13 amino acids. Trimming pared 4 bases from V and 3 bases from J, leaving 11 bases between. Germline CDR1 reads SGHNT; CDR2 reads YYREEE (reference sequence). CDR3 region: CASSPSGSYEQYF. In DNA form, the CDR3 reads TGTGCCAGCAGCCCCTCCGGCAGCTACGAGCAGTACTTC. Supplemented by reference TRBV5-4 and TRBJ2-7, the full variable domain reads ETGVTQSPTHLIKTRGQQVTLRCSSQSGHNTVSWYQQALGQGPQFIFQYYREEENGRGNFPPRFSGLQFPNYSSELNVNALELDDSALYLCASSPSGSYEQYFGPGTRLTVT.

This chain uses TRBV27 with TRBJ1-1; TRBD1 matches at 7 bases. The CDR3 length is 14 residues. V trimming: 7 bases; J trimming: 1 base; junction bases outside the gene matches: 6. Germline values: CDR1 MNHEY, CDR2 SMNVEV (reference sequence). The CDR3 DNA follows: TGTGCCAGCACCCTTACAGGGGCGAACACTGAAGCTTTCTTT. Translation gives CASTLTGANTEAFF.

The rearrangement joins TRBV6-4 to TRBJ1-1, with D possibly TRBD1 on 6 matching bases. The ends were cut back, 4 bases at V and 8 bases at J, with 11 bases in the middle. The CDR3 sequence is 12 residues long. The germline V gene has CDR1 MRHNA and CDR2 SNTAGT. The CDR3 spells CASSAGEGEAFF. The DNA of the CDR3 is TGTGCCAGCAGTGCAGGGGAAGGAGAAGCTTTCTTT.

This clone is a singleton in its sample. The J gene is TRBJ2-7, the V gene TRBV2; TRBD2 aligns across 8 bases. V shed 2 bases, J shed 5 bases, and the junction held 5 bases outside the gene matches. This CDR3 has 14 amino acids. Looked up from germline, CDR1 is SNHLY and CDR2 is FYNNEI. The CDR3 sequence: CASSEQREWNEQYF. The CDR3 DNA reads as TGTGCCAGCAGTGAACAGCGGGAGTGGAACGAGCAGTACTTC.

The chain employs TRBV6-1 and TRBJ2-7; D gene ambiguous. This CDR3 has 15 residues. Looked up from germline, CDR1 is MNHNS and CDR2 is SASEGT. V dropped 1 base and J dropped 1 base, with 11 bases sitting between them. In DNA, the CDR3 is TGTGCCAGCAGTGAAGGCCGCAGTTTATCCTACGAGCAGTACTTC. Translated, it gives CASSEGRSLSYEQYF.

The chain couples TRBV19 to TRBJ1-1; unclear D gene. Trimming took 7 bases from V and 3 from J, leaving 15 bases between them. The germline CDR1 and CDR2 sequences are LNHDA and SQIVND (reference sequence). CDR3 length: 14 amino acids. The CDR3 reads CASIPRPDYTEAFF. CDR3 coding DNA: TGTGCCAGTATCCCACGACCAGACTACACTGAAGCTTTCTTT.

The rearrangement links TRBV7-9 to TRBJ2-7; unclear D gene. With 5 bases removed from V and 0 bases from J, the gap between germline ends came to 14 bases. The CDR3 length is 15 residues. The germline V gene has CDR1 SEHNR and CDR2 FQNEAQ (reference sequence). The CDR3, as DNA: TGTGCCAGCAGCCCCCGGGTTAGTGGCTCCTACGAGCAGTACTTC. The encoded protein is CASSPRVSGSYEQYF.

This chain joins TRBV9 and TRBJ1-3; 7 positions match TRBD1. This CDR3 has 15 amino acids. Germline CDR1 and CDR2: SGDLS and YYNGEE. With 3 bases clipped from V and 0 bases from J, the junction kept 3 bases outside the gene matches. CDR3 amino acids: CASSARQGSGNTIYF. The CDR3 nucleotides read TGTGCCAGCAGCGCCCGACAGGGCTCTGGAAACACCATATATTTT.

In its sample, this clone was seen once. V is TRBV4-1 and J is TRBJ1-1, with D perhaps matching TRBD1 (6 bases). There are 16 residues in the CDR3. Germline CDR1 is MGHRA and CDR2 is YSYEKL. V was shortened by 0 bases and J by 6 bases, with 17 bases between the two germline ends. As DNA, the CDR3 is TGCGCCAGCAGCCAAGATATGAAGGGGGAGCTCCCTGAAGCTTTCTTT. This translates into CASSQDMKGELPEAFF.

The chain recombines TRBV14 with TRBJ2-3; TRBD1 matches at 8 bases. V gave up 4 bases and J gave up 0 bases; unmatched junction bases: 9. Germline V gene lookup returns CDR1 SGHDN and CDR2 FVKESK. The CDR3 covers 17 residues. The CDR3 DNA sequence: TGTGCCAGCAGCCCACAGGGGGGTAGGACTAGCACAGATACGCAGTATTTT. Translated: CASSPQGGRTSTDTQYF.

The chain is built from TRBV27 and TRBJ2-1, with 8 bases identical to TRBD2. CDR1 and CDR2 from the germline V gene are MNHEY and SMNVEV (reference sequence). The CDR3 is 14 residues long. Trimming cost V 7 bases and J 7 bases; bases outside gene matches: 9. CDR3 in amino acids: CASTPLAGPNEQFF. DNA for the CDR3: TGTGCCAGCACCCCCCTAGCGGGTCCGAATGAGCAGTTCTTC.